A single TCR beta chain is shown here with its context. The data were produced by immunoSEQ multiplex PCR, yet TCRdb's version contains in-frame clones alone and is incomplete. The repertoire holds over 950,000 clones, with roughly 77% as singletons. The germline gives CDR1 SGHTA, CDR2 FQGTGA. V shed 5 bases and J shed 5 bases, with 9 bases lying between them. This CDR3 spans 13 amino acids. The data originate from a study of shared clonotypes between healthy human individuals. The J gene is TRBJ2-2, the V gene TRBV7-3; D is possibly TRBD2 (6 bases). The sequencing input was memory CD4+ T cells from PBMCs. As to subset: CD45RA-negative fraction. This TCR was recovered from a man aged 18 to 29 in good health. Some clones in this sample may be carry-over from other donors' samples. CDR3 DNA: TGTGCCAGCAGCACCAGCGGGACCGGGGAGCTGTTTTTT. Translating it yields CASSTSGTGELFF.